Below, 12 T cell receptor beta chains from the same sample are listed, as sequenced in a study of cytomegalovirus exposure and HLA in healthy donors. The primer mix had 60 Vbeta and 13 Jbeta primers. Sequencing was performed with immunoSEQ multiplex PCR; in TCRdb, only in-frame clones are kept and a portion is missing. Found here are about 160,000 clones, approximately 80% of them singletons; the top ten hold about 1.3%. The sample comprised PBMCs. The receptors stem from a man between 25 and 39 years old in good health and CMV-seronegative.

The V gene is TRBV4-1, the J gene TRBJ2-2; 13 bases fit TRBD2. V was clipped by 3 bases and J by 15 bases; unmatched bases: 10. Germline loops: CDR1 MGHRA, CDR2 YSYEKL. CDR3 length: 15 residues. In DNA, the CDR3 is TGCGCCAGCAGCCACCCGGGACTAGCGGGGAACCGGGTGTTTTTT. Translation gives CASSHPGLAGNRVFF.

This clone came up once. The chain recombines TRBV28 with TRBJ2-5, with 14 positions matching TRBD2. CDR3 length: 17 amino acids. The germline V gene has CDR1 MDHEN and CDR2 SYDVKM. The V segment lost 4 bases and the J segment 6 bases; nucleotides outside the gene matches: 10. CDR3 bases: TGTGCCAGCAGTTCCGGGGGGACTAGCGGGGGTGCCAAGACCCAGTACTTC. It encodes CASSSGGTSGGAKTQYF.

V is TRBV28 and J is TRBJ1-2; TRBD1 matches 10 bases. The junction had 5 bases not matched to a gene; V was cut back by 0 bases and J by 7 bases. Germline CDR1 is MDHEN and CDR2 is SYDVKM. There are 15 residues in the CDR3. CDR3 sequence reads: CASSLWTGGDFGYTF. DNA for the CDR3: TGTGCCAGCAGTTTATGGACAGGGGGCGACTTTGGCTACACCTTC.

This clone was recorded only once. The chain is built from TRBV30 and TRBJ1-3; D remains ambiguous. V was trimmed by 6 bases and J by 5 bases, leaving 8 bases between them. Looked up from germline, CDR1 is GTSNPN and CDR2 is SVGIG (reference sequence). CDR3 length: 11 amino acids. In DNA, the CDR3 is TGTGCCTGCCGCACTAGAAACACCATATATTTT. It specifies CACRTRNTIYF.

The CDR3: CASSRDRLSYEQYF. CDR3 DNA sequence: TGTGCCAGCAGTCGCGACAGGCTTTCCTACGAGCAGTACTTC. The genes are TRBV27 and TRBJ2-7, with TRBD1 as a possible D gene (6 bases). The CDR3 covers 14 residues. Deletions cut 5 bases from V and 1 base from J, with 12 bases between. The germline V gene has CDR1 MNHEY and CDR2 SMNVEV (reference sequence).

This chain uses TRBV15 with TRBJ2-5, with D unresolved. V was clipped by 1 base and J by 0 bases, with 12 bases between them. Germline CDR1 and CDR2: LNHNV and YYDKDF (reference sequence). This CDR3 is 16 amino acids long. The DNA for the CDR3 is TGTGCCACCAGCAGAGTCGGCGGTCAGTACCAAGAGACCCAGTACTTC. It encodes CATSRVGGQYQETQYF.

About this clone: The junction departs from the called germline gene at one end, perhaps through a read error. The V gene is TRBV6-5, the J gene TRBJ1-2; the D gene is possibly TRBD1 (5 bases). CDR1 MNHEY and CDR2 SVGAGI come from the germline V gene. The CDR3 runs to 12 residues. In DNA, the CDR3 is TGTGCACTCAGGGACTCGAACTGTGGCTACACCTTC. Its translation is CALRDSNCGYTF.

The rearrangement joins TRBV7-2 to TRBJ2-5; D is possibly TRBD1 (5 bases). CDR1 and CDR2 (germline): SGHTA, FQGNSA. Trimming removed 5 bases from V and 2 bases from J, with 9 bases in between. The CDR3 covers 13 residues. The CDR3 nucleotides read TGTGCCAGCAGCATGGGGCCACAAGAGACCCAGTACTTC. Translation: CASSMGPQETQYF.

This CDR3 reads CASSPPGQDVDEQYF. The CDR3 DNA sequence: TGTGCCAGCAGCCCGCCGGGACAGGATGTTGACGAGCAGTACTTC. This chain links TRBV11-2 with TRBJ2-7, with 8 bases matching TRBD1. There are 15 residues in the CDR3. The ends lost 5 bases at V and 5 bases at J; junction bases unmatched: 11. The V gene's germline CDR1 is SGHAT and CDR2 FQNNGV. The variable domain in full, completed from reference TRBV11-2 and TRBJ2-7, reads EAGVAQSPRYKIIEKRQSVAFWCNPISGHATLYWYQQILGQGPKLLIQFQNNGVVDDSQLPKDRFSAERLKGVDSTLKIQPAKLEDSAVYLCASSPPGQDVDEQYFGPGTRLTVT.

The chain uses TRBV7-2 and TRBJ2-5, with TRBD2 matching 8 bases. The CDR3 extends over 14 amino acids. The J segment lost 2 bases and the V segment lost 3 bases, leaving 2 bases of the junction unmatched. Germline V gene data show CDR1 as SGHTA and CDR2 as FQGNSA. CDR3: CASSFLAGQETQYF. DNA for the CDR3: TGTGCCAGCAGCTTTTTAGCGGGGCAAGAGACCCAGTACTTC.

This clone was observed at least ten times. The J gene is TRBJ2-1, the V gene TRBV6-4, with D perhaps TRBD1 (5 bases). The V gene's germline CDR1 is MRHNA and CDR2 SNTAGT. Trimming took off 0 bases at V and 5 bases at J, with 5 bases between the two ends. CDR3 length: 13 residues. For the CDR3, the DNA is TGTGCCAGCAGTGACTCGGACAACAATGAGCAGTTCTTC. This codes for CASSDSDNNEQFF.

This clone showed up just once. Relative to the germline gene, one junction end is altered; a read error may explain this. The same CDR3 also results from other DNA sequences found in this sample. The rearrangement links TRBV30 to TRBJ1-2; 8 nucleotides align to TRBD1. The CDR3 runs to 12 residues. Germline V gene data show CDR1 as GTSNPN and CDR2 as SVGIG (reference sequence). In nucleotides, the CDR3 is TGCGCCTGGGGGACAGGCCCCTATGGCTACACCTTC. Translated, it gives CAWGTGPYGYTF.